The 2 T cell receptor beta chains listed next were all sequenced from one sample in a study of blood T cell repertoires in COVID-19 (dated by TCRdb to about 2020). To prepare the library, the immunoSEQ multiplex PCR assay was applied. Drawn from immuneACCESS, this table holds only the in-frame rearrangements with V and J called that TCRdb kept. Clones are partly lost; checked studies trace under half to an unresolved V gene and leave the rest unexplained. This sample lists under 60,000 clones; 84% were detected once. Just over 8.5% of the sample is taken by the ten largest. Sequenced sample: peripheral blood. Receptors originate from a man between 60 and 70 years old with acute or convalescent COVID-19.

This clone was detected once. The chain employs TRBV10-3 and TRBJ2-7; tentative D call: TRBD1 (5 bases). From germline, CDR1 is ENHRY and CDR2 SYGVKD. This CDR3 region has 14 residues. The ends were cut back, 3 bases at V and 4 bases at J, with 13 bases in the middle. CDR3 in amino acids: CAISEETGDYEQYF. CDR3 bases: TGTGCCATCAGTGAAGAAACAGGAGATTACGAGCAGTACTTC.

This chain connects TRBV28 to TRBJ1-5; tentatively, D is TRBD1 (5 bases). There are 15 residues in the CDR3. With 3 bases removed from V and 0 bases from J, the gap between germline ends came to 9 bases. CDR1 and CDR2 (germline): MDHEN, SYDVKM. In DNA form, the CDR3 reads TGTGCCAGCAGTTTGGGGCAGGATAGCAATCAGCCCCAGCATTTT. Its translation: CASSLGQDSNQPQHF.